Following are 9 T cell receptor beta chains from one sample sequenced in a study of Tregs in tolerant kidney transplant recipients. TCRdb keeps only in-frame clones here, not all; method: immunoSEQ multiplex PCR. Of approximately 98,000 clones in the sample, 90% were seen once. This material consisted of CD4+ T cells from blood, taken before the transplant. The receptors derive from a human donor who received a combined kidney and bone marrow transplant.

The V gene is TRBV9, the J gene TRBJ1-5, with D perhaps matching TRBD1 (5 bases). Germline CDR1 is SGDLS and CDR2 is YYNGEE. V lost 2 bases and J 3 bases, leaving 12 bases between the germline ends. The CDR3 spans 15 residues. CDR3 protein: CASSVGEVPNQPQHF. CDR3 bases: TGTGCCAGCAGCGTGGGGGAGGTCCCCAATCAGCCCCAGCATTTT.

The chain carries TRBV28 and TRBJ1-5; 9 nucleotides match TRBD1. The CDR3 extends over 14 amino acids. Germline-derived CDR1 and CDR2 are MDHEN and SYDVKM. Unmatched junction bases numbered 0, after V lost 4 bases and J lost 2 bases. The CDR3, as DNA: TGTGCCAGCAGTTGGACAGGGGGCAATCAGCCCCAGCATTTT. Residues: CASSWTGGNQPQHF. The full variable domain, its missing parts supplied by reference TRBV28 and TRBJ1-5, is DVKVTQSSRYLVKRTGEKVFLECVQDMDHENMFWYRQDPGLGLRLIYFSYDVKMKEKGDIPEGYSVSREKKERFSLILESASTNQTSMYLCASSWTGGNQPQHFGDGTRLSIL.

This clone has more than one count but fewer than ten. CDR3 protein: CASSGAISNQPQHF. The DNA for the CDR3 is TGTGCCAGTTCTGGGGCCATTAGCAATCAGCCCCAGCATTTT. V and J are TRBV6-1 and TRBJ1-5; D possibly corresponds to TRBD1 (5 bases). CDR1 MNHNS and CDR2 SASEGT come from the germline V gene. The CDR3 has 14 residues. V was pared by 9 bases and J by 0 bases, with 12 bases between.

The chain combines TRBV28 with TRBJ1-5; D might be TRBD1 (5 bases). Trimming removed 5 bases from V and 4 bases from J, with 12 bases in between. The CDR3 loop spans 14 amino acids. From germline, CDR1 is MDHEN and CDR2 SYDVKM. Here the CDR3 reads CASSIGHRNQPQHF. The CDR3 DNA is TGTGCCAGCAGTATCGGACACCGGAATCAGCCCCAGCATTTT.

This chain uses TRBV5-6 with TRBJ1-2; 8 bases line up with TRBD1. Per the germline V gene, CDR1 is SGHDT and CDR2 is YYEEEE. The CDR3 extends over 13 amino acids. Trimming at V came to 4 bases and at J to 8 bases, leaving 7 bases not matched to a gene. CDR3 in amino acids: CASSPTGVGGYTF. The CDR3 DNA reads as TGTGCCAGCAGCCCGACAGGGGTAGGGGGCTACACCTTC.

The chain carries TRBV10-1 and TRBJ2-1; TRBD1 agrees at 10 bases. The CDR3 loop spans 14 amino acids. The ends lost 6 bases at V and 8 bases at J; junction bases unmatched: 7. From germline, CDR1 is WNHNN and CDR2 SYGVQD (reference sequence). CDR3 coding DNA: TGCGCCAGCAGCGGGGGGGACAGGGGTCATGAGCAGTTCTTC. Protein product: CASSGGDRGHEQFF.

The CDR3 DNA reads as TGCGCCAGCAGCCAAGAGCGGATCTTAGGTCCCTCCAGGTTCTTC. It specifies CASSQERILGPSRFF. The genes are TRBV4-1 and TRBJ2-1; D uncertain. Trimming removed 0 bases at V and 15 bases at J, with 21 bases between. The V gene's germline CDR1 is MGHRA and CDR2 YSYEKL. This CDR3 is built from 15 residues.

The J gene is TRBJ2-6, the V gene TRBV4-1; 8 bases fit TRBD1. The ends lost 1 base at V and 3 bases at J; junction bases unmatched: 8. The CDR3 spans 18 residues. From germline, CDR1 is MGHRA and CDR2 YSYEKL. CDR3 coding DNA: TGCGCCAGCAGCCAAGGCTTACAGGGGGACCGTGGGGCCAACGTCCTGACTTTC. Translated: CASSQGLQGDRGANVLTF.

The chain is built from TRBV29-1 and TRBJ1-2; 8 bases map to TRBD1. V dropped 3 bases and J dropped 7; count of bases not matched to a gene: 7. CDR1 and CDR2 from the germline V gene are SQVTM and ANQGSEA. The CDR3 is made up of 13 amino acids. CDR3 nucleotide sequence: TGCAGCGTTGAGCCCCCAGGGGGCTTTGGCTACACCTTC. This encodes CSVEPPGGFGYTF. Together with reference TRBV29-1 and TRBJ1-2, the CDR3 gives the full variable domain: SAVISQKPSRDICQRGTSLTIQCQVDSQVTMMFWYRQQPGQSLTLIATANQGSEATYESGFVIDKFPISRPNLTFSTLTVSNMSPEDSSIYLCSVEPPGGFGYTFGSGTRLTVV.